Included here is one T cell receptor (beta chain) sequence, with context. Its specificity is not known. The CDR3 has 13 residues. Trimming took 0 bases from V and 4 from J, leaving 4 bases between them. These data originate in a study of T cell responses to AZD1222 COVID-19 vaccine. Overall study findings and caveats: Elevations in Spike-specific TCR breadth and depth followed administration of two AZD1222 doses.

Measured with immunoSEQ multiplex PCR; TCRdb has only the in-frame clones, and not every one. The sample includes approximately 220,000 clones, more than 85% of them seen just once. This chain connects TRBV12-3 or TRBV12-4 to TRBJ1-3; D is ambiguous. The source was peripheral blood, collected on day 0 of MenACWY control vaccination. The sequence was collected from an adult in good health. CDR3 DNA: TGTGCCAGCAGTTTAGCGGGGGGAAACACCATATATTTT. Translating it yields CASSLAGGNTIYF.